Following are 5 T cell receptor beta chains from one sample sequenced in a study of vaccination and CD4 T cells after COVID-19 (dated by TCRdb to 2021 to 2024). The library was produced with PCR. Sequencing was carried out with an Illumina iSeq 100. At the Johns Hopkins FTIC core, DNA from the cultured CD4+ T cells underwent TCR sequencing with the Oncomine TCR Beta short-read assay. TCRdb ran its own pipeline on the public reads, namely fastp trimming at Q25 and MiXCR clone calling, and kept in-frame beta chains. Each entry merges the rows of one CDR3 protein and shows their most common DNA and genes. The sample table records about 11,000 distinct CDR3 sequences; around 40% of these occur just once. Of the sample, under 14% is held by the ten largest clones. No antigen is known for these receptors. Reading the label with the study, this specimen's treatment or condition is: approximately nine-day PBMC culture with coronavirus spike peptide pools or control peptides (ViraFEST assay).

The sequences come from CD4+ T cells from blood, cultured in vitro, collected after SARS-CoV-2 vaccination. The source of these receptors is a human donor who had recovered from COVID-19.

This clonotype was counted a few times. The rearrangement uses TRBV19 and TRBJ2-5; D unresolved. The length of the CDR3 is 13 residues. CDR1 is LNHDA and CDR2 is SQIVND in the germline V gene (reference sequence). Trimming shortened V by 5 bases and J by 5 bases, and 12 bases separated the two germline ends. The CDR3 loop is CASSPGRHETQYF. The CDR3 DNA reads TGTGCCAGTAGTCCGGGCAGGCACGAGACCCAGTACTTC.

The chain links TRBV28 to TRBJ1-1; the match to TRBD1 covers 8 bases. Germline V gene lookup returns CDR1 MDHEN and CDR2 SYDVKM. The CDR3 contains 16 residues. V shed 6 bases and J 0 bases; nucleotides not matched to a gene: 9. The CDR3 reads CASRQDRASMNTEAFF. The CDR3 DNA sequence: TGTGCCAGCAGACAGGACAGGGCTAGTATGAACACTGAAGCTTTCTTT.

The rearrangement links TRBV5-1 to TRBJ2-7; a weak D match, TRBD1 (6 bases). Trimming cost V 2 bases and J 3 bases, with 15 bases left between them. The CDR3 is made up of 15 amino acids. The V gene's germline CDR1 is SGHRS and CDR2 YFSETQ. Here the CDR3 reads CASSFSLDSYYEQYF. The CDR3 coding sequence is TGCGCCAGCAGCTTCTCACTGGACAGCTACTACGAGCAGTACTTC.

The chain carries TRBV12-3 or TRBV12-4 and TRBJ1-5, with a tentative D call TRBD1 (5 bases). CDR3 size: 16 residues. V gave up 7 bases and J gave up 0 bases, with 16 bases separating them. This CDR3 is CASTYRGTVSNQPQHF. CDR3 sequence (DNA): TGTGCCAGCACGTATAGAGGGACGGTTAGCAATCAGCCCCAGCATTTT.

This clonotype has a handful of counts. The rearrangement uses TRBV2 and TRBJ2-3, with D uncertain. The V end was cut by 4 bases, the J end by 4 bases, with 12 bases between. The CDR3 is 14 amino acids. The germline gives CDR1 SNHLY, CDR2 FYNNEI. In nucleotides, the CDR3 is TGTGCCAGCAGTGGTCCATCGGAATCAGATACGCAGTATTTT. Translating gives CASSGPSESDTQYF. The whole variable domain, remainder taken from reference TRBV2 and TRBJ2-3, is EPEVTQTPSHQVTQMGQEVILRCVPISNHLYFYWYRQILGQKVEFLVSFYNNEISEKSEIFDDQFSVERPDGSNFTLKIRSTKLEDSAMYFCASSGPSESDTQYFGPGTRLTVL.